These 5 T cell receptor beta chains were sequenced from one sample in a study of T cell responses to AZD1222 COVID-19 vaccine (dated by TCRdb to about 2021). The sample's time point label, in plain terms: about 28 days (+/-7) after the second vaccine dose. The receptor library was made with the immunoSEQ multiplex PCR assay. The immuneACCESS repertoire file appears here via TCRdb, limited to in-frame rearrangements. These files lack a portion of the clones; in checked studies, under half of the deficit traces to unresolved V genes, and the cause of the others is not known. For this sample there are 80,000 to 100,000 clones; 85% to 90% appear just once. The biggest ten clones account for about 2.4% of the sample. The source material was peripheral blood, sampled 28 days after the second AZD1222 dose. The receptors here all came from an adult who received the AZD1222 COVID-19 vaccine.

The genes are TRBV18 and TRBJ1-2, with D perhaps TRBD1 (5 bases). The CDR3 has 14 residues. Germline V gene sequence: CDR1 KGHSH, CDR2 LQKENI. Trimming removed 2 bases from V and 6 bases from J, with 13 bases in between. The chain's CDR3 is CASSPGVGENGYTF. As DNA, the CDR3 is TGTGCCAGCTCACCAGGGGTAGGGGAGAATGGCTACACCTTC.

The chain is built from TRBV30 and TRBJ1-5, with a tentative D call TRBD1 (5 bases). Between the trimmed V and J ends, which lost 2 bases and 3 bases, there was a span of 14 bases. CDR3 length: 15 residues. CDR1 and CDR2 (germline): GTSNPN, SVGIG (reference sequence). The CDR3 nucleotides are TGTGCCTGGAGTAAAGGGGTCCAGAACAATCAGCCCCAGCATTTT. It translates to CAWSKGVQNNQPQHF.

V usage is TRBV6-5 and J usage is TRBJ1-6; D unclear. This CDR3 has 14 residues. The V and J ends lost 9 bases and 2 bases respectively, with 11 bases between them. CDR1 and CDR2 from the germline V gene are MNHEY and SVGAGI. CDR3 in amino acids: CASGGVTYNSPLHF. The DNA of the CDR3 is TGTGCCAGTGGTGGGGTAACCTATAATTCACCCCTCCACTTT.

V and J are TRBV2 and TRBJ2-5; weak D call: TRBD2 (6 bases). V was cut by 1 base and J by 5 bases, with 17 bases left in between. Germline CDR1 SNHLY, CDR2 FYNNEI. This CDR3 region has 16 residues. The CDR3 reads CASSEGRAGGWETQYF. The CDR3, as DNA: TGTGCCAGCAGTGAAGGGAGGGCCGGTGGTTGGGAGACCCAGTACTTC.

This chain uses TRBV2 with TRBJ2-7; D is perhaps TRBD1 (5 bases). V dropped 6 bases and J dropped 0 bases, with 12 bases sitting between them. Germline loops: CDR1 SNHLY, CDR2 FYNNEI. This CDR3 has 14 residues. This CDR3 reads CASRGGASSYEQYF. The CDR3 DNA follows: TGTGCCAGCAGGGGTGGGGCGAGCTCCTACGAGCAGTACTTC.